This T cell receptor (beta chain) was recovered during a study of T-cell reconstitution after alpha-beta-depleted transplantation in children. Study-wide findings and caveats: One year after transplant, T-cell counts and diversity came mostly from newly produced T cells. Certain patients had high TCRbeta diversity at day 60, and it came from recipient T cells and thymic progenitors that survived. Expanded clones from the graft, numbering several hundred, reportedly supplied alpha-beta T cells about two months after transplant.

This clonotype was recorded at least ten times. The antigen is unknown. CDR3 length equals 15 residues. Germline V gene lookup returns CDR1 SGHTA and CDR2 FQGNSA. Trimming pared 2 bases from V and 6 bases from J, leaving 14 bases between. TCRbeta library preparation incorporated unique molecular identifiers. TCRdb reprocessed the PCR reads with MiXCR, giving one entry per CDR3 protein. The repertoire holds approximately 490,000 distinct CDR3 sequences, with more than 9% as singletons. The chain carries TRBV7-2 and TRBJ2-4; possible D gene TRBD1, 5 bases. The clonotype originates from a child aged 2-15 years with inherited bone marrow failure, due to receive a stem cell transplant. The specimen was PBMCs, collected before TCRalphabeta/CD19-depleted stem cell transplant. CDR3 nucleotide sequence: TGTGCCAGCAGCTTATGGACGTCTCAGGGAAACATTCAGTACTTC. Translating gives CASSLWTSQGNIQYF.